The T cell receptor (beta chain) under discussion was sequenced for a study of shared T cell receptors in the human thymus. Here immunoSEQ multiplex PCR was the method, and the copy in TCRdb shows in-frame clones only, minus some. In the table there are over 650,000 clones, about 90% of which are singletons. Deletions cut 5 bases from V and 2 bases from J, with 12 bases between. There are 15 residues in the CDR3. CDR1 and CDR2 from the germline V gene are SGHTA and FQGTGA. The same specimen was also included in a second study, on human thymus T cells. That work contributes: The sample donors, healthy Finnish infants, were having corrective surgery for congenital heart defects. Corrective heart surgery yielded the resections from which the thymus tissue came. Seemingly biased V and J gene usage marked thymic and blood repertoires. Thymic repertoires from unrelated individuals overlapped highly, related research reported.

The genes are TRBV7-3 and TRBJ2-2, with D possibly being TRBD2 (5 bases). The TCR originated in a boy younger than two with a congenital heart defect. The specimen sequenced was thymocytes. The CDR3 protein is CASSLSGNNTGELFF. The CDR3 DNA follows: TGTGCCAGCAGCCTATCGGGGAATAACACCGGGGAGCTGTTTTTT.